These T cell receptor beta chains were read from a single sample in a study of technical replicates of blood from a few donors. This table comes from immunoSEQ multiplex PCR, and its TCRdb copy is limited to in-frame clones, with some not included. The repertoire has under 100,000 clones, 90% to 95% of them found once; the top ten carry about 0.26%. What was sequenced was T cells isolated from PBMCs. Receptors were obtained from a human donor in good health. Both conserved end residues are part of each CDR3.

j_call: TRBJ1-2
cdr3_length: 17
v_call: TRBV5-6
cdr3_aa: CASTNLNGAGGASGYTF

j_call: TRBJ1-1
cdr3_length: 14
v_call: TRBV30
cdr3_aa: CAWSVSGGGTEAFF

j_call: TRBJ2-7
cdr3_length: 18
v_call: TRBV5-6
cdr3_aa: CASSSPGLAEEPSYEQYF

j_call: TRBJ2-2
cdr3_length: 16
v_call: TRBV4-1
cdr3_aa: CASSLAPGVGTGELFF

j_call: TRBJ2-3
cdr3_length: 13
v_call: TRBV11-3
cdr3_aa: CASSLGGGNTQYF

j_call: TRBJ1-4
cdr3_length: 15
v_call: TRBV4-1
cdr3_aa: CASSHLQGGIEKLFF

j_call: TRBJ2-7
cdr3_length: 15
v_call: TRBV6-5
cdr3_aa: CAIKESRAETYEQYF

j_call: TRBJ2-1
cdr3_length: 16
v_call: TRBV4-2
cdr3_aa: CASSQDERGGRNEQFF

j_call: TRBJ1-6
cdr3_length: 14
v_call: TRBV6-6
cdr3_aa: CASSYLTVGSPLHF

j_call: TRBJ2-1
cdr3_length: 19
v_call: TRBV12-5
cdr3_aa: CASGLVVAESGSSYNEQFF

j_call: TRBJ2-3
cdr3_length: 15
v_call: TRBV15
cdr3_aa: CATSPSLGFTDTQYF

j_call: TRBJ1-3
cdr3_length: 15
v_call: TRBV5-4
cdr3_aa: CASSFNRGSGNTIYF

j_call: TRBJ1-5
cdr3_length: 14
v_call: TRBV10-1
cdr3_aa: CASSEDRGSQPQHF

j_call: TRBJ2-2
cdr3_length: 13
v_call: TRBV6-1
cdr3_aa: CAVLAGRTGELFF

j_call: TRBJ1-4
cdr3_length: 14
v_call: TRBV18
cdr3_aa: CASSYGQGDEKLFF

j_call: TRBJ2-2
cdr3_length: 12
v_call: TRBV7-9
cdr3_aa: CASRVNTGELFF

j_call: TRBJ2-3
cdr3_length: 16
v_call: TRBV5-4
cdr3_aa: CASSLARGGPTDTQYF

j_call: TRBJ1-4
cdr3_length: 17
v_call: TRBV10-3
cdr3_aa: CATRDRDSHTTNEKLFF

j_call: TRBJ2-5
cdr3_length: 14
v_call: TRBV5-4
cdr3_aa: CASSPDRAFETQYF

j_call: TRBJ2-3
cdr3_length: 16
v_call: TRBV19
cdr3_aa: CATKNRGRDAPDTQYF

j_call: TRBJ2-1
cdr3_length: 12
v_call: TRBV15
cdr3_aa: CATRGRGNEQFF

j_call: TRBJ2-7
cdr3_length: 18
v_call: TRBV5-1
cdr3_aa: CASSPRGALSDSTYEQYF

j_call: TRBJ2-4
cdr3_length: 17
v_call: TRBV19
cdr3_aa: CASEGLAGLGAKNIQYF

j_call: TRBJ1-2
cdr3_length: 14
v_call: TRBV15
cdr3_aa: CATSRDQSGDGYTF

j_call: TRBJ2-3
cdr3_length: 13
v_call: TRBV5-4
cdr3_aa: CASTPRGTDTQYF

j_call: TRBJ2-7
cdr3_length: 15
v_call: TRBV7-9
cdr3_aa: CASNPRGQSTYEQYF

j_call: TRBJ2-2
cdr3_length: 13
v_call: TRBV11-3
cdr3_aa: CASSLYFTGELFF

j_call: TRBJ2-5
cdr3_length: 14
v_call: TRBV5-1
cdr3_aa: CASSPSTPQETQYF

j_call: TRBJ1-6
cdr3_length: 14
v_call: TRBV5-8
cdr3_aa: CASSLKGFGSPLHF

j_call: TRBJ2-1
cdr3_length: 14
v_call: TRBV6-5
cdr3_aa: CAGRGTSAFNEQFF

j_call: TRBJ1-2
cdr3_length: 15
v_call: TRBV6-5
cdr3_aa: CASSYSGGSDYGYTF

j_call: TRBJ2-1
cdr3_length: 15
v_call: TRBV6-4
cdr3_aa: CASSEISGAYNEQFF

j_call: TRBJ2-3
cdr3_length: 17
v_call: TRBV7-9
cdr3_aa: CASRLANGGQIWWTQYF

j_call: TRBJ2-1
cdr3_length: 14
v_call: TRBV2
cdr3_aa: CARGAGGPYNEQFF

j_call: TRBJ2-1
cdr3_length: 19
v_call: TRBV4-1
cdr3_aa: CASSQVMVAGVSSYNEQFF

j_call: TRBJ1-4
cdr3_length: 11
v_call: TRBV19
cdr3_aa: CASRFGGKLFF

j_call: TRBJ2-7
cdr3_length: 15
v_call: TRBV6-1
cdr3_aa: CASSTLHGGVNEQYF

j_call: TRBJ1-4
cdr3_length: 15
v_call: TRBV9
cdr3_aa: CASSVSGIRSGKLFF

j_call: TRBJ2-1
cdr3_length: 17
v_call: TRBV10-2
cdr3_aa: CASSELARRGMGNEQFF

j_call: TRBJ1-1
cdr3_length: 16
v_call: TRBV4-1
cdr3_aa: CASSQSATGSNTEAFF

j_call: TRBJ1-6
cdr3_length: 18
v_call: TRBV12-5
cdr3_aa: CASGLAWARDRGASPLHF

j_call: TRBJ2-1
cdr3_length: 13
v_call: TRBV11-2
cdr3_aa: CASSSLADDEQFF